These T cell receptor beta chains were read from a single sample in a study of T cells after yellow fever vaccination. Each CDR3 protein gets one entry after TCRdb re-called the 5' RACE reads with MiXCR. The data show approximately 300,000 distinct CDR3 sequences, 8.7% seen once. This material consisted of PBMCs, taken on the day of the first yellow fever vaccination. The source of these receptors is a man between 18 and 35 years old who received the YFV17D yellow fever vaccine. CDR3s include the opening cysteine and the closing phenylalanine or tryptophan. A D gene is named only where the DNA matches it firmly.

>-|TRBV29-1|TRBJ2-4
CSAWQGPFGDIQYF
>-|TRBV7-3|TRBJ2-3
CASSPRTTSTDTQYF
>-|TRBV9|TRBJ1-6
CASSPDGTKAYNSPLHF
>TRBD1|TRBV6-1|TRBJ1-1
CASSERTGGAFF
>-|TRBV6-2/TRBV6-3|TRBJ2-2
CASTPGGLPGELFF
>-|TRBV7-2|TRBJ1-2
CASSEGGDYGYTF
>-|TRBV6-1|TRBJ2-3
CASSAPSDADTHYF
>TRBD1|TRBV4-1|TRBJ2-2
CASSQPPGGPNTGELFF
>TRBD1|TRBV7-9|TRBJ2-4
CASSFRQGENIQYF
>TRBD1|TRBV10-3|TRBJ1-1
CAITGTGDTEAFF
>TRBD1|TRBV7-9|TRBJ1-4
CASSPRRGQALEKLFF